This T cell receptor beta chain was profiled in a study of blood T cell repertoires in COVID-19. For the study at large: Samples representing acute and convalescent COVID-19 were sourced from the United States, Italy and Spain. Sources were T cells, B-cell-depleted T cells, or PBMCs; the material itself was cDNA or gDNA.

Trimming took off 3 bases at V and 0 bases at J, with 7 bases between the two ends. Germline V gives CDR1 SGDLS, CDR2 YYNGEE. There are 14 residues in the CDR3. There are a few counts of this clone. How the authors handled the data: Amplification of reference gene primers provided the estimated nucleated cell counts. The assay was immunoSEQ multiplex PCR, and TCRdb's table has in-frame clones only and misses some. V, J and clone size reflect that table, while D and trimming were determined from the DNA. The data hold approximately 230,000 clones, with 70% to 85% observed a single time. This clonotype originated in a middle-aged woman with active or convalescent COVID-19. The gene calls are TRBV9 and TRBJ1-3; no firm D call. Sequenced sample: peripheral blood. CDR3 sequence (DNA): TGTGCCAGCAGCGACTCCGGCTCTGGAAACACCATATATTTT. Residues: CASSDSGSGNTIYF.